The sequence of this TCR beta chain was determined in a study of long-term antiretroviral therapy in people with HIV. To note about this clone: The target antigen is unknown.

Broader study findings: With ART, diversity went up but was still lower than in transplant donor controls.

A v3.0 immunoSEQ assay was performed at survey level. TCRdb's table, derived via immunoSEQ multiplex PCR, lists solely in-frame clones and lacks some. The table has roughly 30,000 clones, roughly 85% seen once; the top ten hold 3% to 4.5%. With V trimmed by 5 bases and J by 1 base, 19 bases remained unmatched. CDR3 length equals 19 residues. CDR1 and CDR2 (germline): SGHDT, YYEEEE. This sequence joins TRBV5-6 and TRBJ2-5, with 8 nucleotides matching TRBD1. This TCR was recovered from a young man with HIV. The specimen comprised unsorted PBMCs, sampled 0.8 years before starting antiretroviral therapy. The CDR3 here is CASRPEGKPGQVFQETQYF. The CDR3 nucleotides read TGTGCCAGCAGACCGGAGGGGAAACCGGGACAGGTATTCCAAGAGACCCAGTACTTC. Combining the CDR3 with reference TRBV5-6 and TRBJ2-5 gives the whole variable domain DAGVTQSPTHLIKTRGQQVTLRCSPKSGHDTVSWYQQALGQGPQFIFQYYEEEERQRGNFPDRFSGHQFPNYSSELNVNALLLGDSALYLCASRPEGKPGQVFQETQYFGPGTRLLVL.